Listed below are T cell receptor beta chains from one sample, sequenced in a study of vaccination and CD4 T cells after COVID-19. One entry per CDR3 protein, called by TCRdb with MiXCR from the PCR reads. The repertoire holds about 20,000 distinct CDR3 sequences, around 42% seen once, with around 12% in the top ten. Antigen specificity for these receptors is unknown. Sequencing used CD4+ T cells from blood, cultured in vitro. The receptor set was obtained from a human donor who had recovered from COVID-19. Both conserved end residues are part of each CDR3. D genes are given only for firm matches. For some rows the clone size is stated as once, few or many, or as a class when expanded; others skip it.

J gene: TRBJ2-3; V gene: TRBV27; D gene: TRBD1; clone size: -; CDR3 DNA: TGTGCCAGCAGTTCGAGTCGGACAGGCTACACAGATACGCAGTATTTT; CDR3 protein: CASSSSRTGYTDTQYF
J gene: TRBJ1-2; V gene: TRBV5-1; D gene: TRBD1; clone size: few; CDR3 DNA: TGCGCCAGCAGCTCACGGGACAGATCAGCCTATGGCTACACCTTC; CDR3 protein: CASSSRDRSAYGYTF
J gene: TRBJ1-2; V gene: TRBV28; D gene: -; clone size: -; CDR3 DNA: TGTGCCAGTGGAGGGACCTATGGCTACACCTTC; CDR3 protein: CASGGTYGYTF
J gene: TRBJ2-7; V gene: TRBV7-9; D gene: TRBD2; clone size: few; CDR3 DNA: TGTGCCAGCAGCCCTTTAGAAAACCCCGGGACTAGCGGGGTTCACTACGAGCAGTACTTC; CDR3 protein: CASSPLENPGTSGVHYEQYF
J gene: TRBJ2-2; V gene: TRBV6-2/TRBV6-3; D gene: TRBD1; clone size: few; CDR3 DNA: TGTGCCAGCAGTTCGCCTTTACAGGGGCCCGGGGAGCTGTTTTTT; CDR3 protein: CASSSPLQGPGELFF
J gene: TRBJ2-7; V gene: TRBV6-1; D gene: TRBD1; clone size: -; CDR3 DNA: TGTGCCAGCACCCCGACAGGGATAGGCCCCTACGAGCAGTACTTC; CDR3 protein: CASTPTGIGPYEQYF
J gene: TRBJ1-1; V gene: TRBV7-8; D gene: -; clone size: -; CDR3 DNA: TGTGCCAGCAGCTTATCGCACAACACTGAAGCTTTCTTT; CDR3 protein: CASSLSHNTEAFF
J gene: TRBJ2-5; V gene: TRBV5-4; D gene: -; clone size: few; CDR3 DNA: TGTGCCAGCAGCTTAAGTCCCGGGATGTACCAAGAGACCCAGTACTTC; CDR3 protein: CASSLSPGMYQETQYF
J gene: TRBJ2-2; V gene: TRBV2; D gene: TRBD2; clone size: -; CDR3 DNA: TGTGCCAGCACAGGGACTAGCGGGGTAGCCGGCGGGGAGCTGTTTTTT; CDR3 protein: CASTGTSGVAGGELFF
J gene: TRBJ2-5; V gene: TRBV10-1; D gene: -; clone size: once; CDR3 DNA: TGCGCCAGCAGTGAGTCGAGTGCCCAAGAGACCCAGTACTTC; CDR3 protein: CASSESSAQETQYF